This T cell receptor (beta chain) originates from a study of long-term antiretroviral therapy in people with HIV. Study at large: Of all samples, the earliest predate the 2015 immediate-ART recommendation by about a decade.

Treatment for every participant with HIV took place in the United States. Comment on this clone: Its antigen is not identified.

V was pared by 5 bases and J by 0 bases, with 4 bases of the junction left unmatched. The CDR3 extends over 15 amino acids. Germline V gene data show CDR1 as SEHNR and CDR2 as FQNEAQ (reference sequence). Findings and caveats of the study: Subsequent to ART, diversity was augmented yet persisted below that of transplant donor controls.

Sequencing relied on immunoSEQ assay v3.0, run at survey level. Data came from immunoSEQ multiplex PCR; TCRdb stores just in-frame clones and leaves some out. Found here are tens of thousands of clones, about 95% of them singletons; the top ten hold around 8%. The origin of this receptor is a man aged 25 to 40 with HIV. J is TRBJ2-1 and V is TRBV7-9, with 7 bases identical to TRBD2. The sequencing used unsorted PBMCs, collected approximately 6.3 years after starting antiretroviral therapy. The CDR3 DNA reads TGTGCCAGCAGCCCTAGGGACTACTCCTACAATGAGCAGTTCTTC. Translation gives CASSPRDYSYNEQFF.